This T cell receptor beta chain was profiled in a study of identical twins. Looked up from germline, CDR1 is MNHNS and CDR2 is SASEGT. The ends were cut back, 5 bases at V and 7 bases at J, with 9 bases in the middle. CDR3 length equals 12 residues. This clonotype was seen only a few times. Via MiXCR, TCRdb re-called the 5' RACE reads, giving one row per CDR3 protein. Of 650,000 to 750,000 distinct CDR3 sequences listed, 21% are singletons. These same data were also listed under a study on T cells expressing NK-cell markers.

The origin of this receptor is a young woman in good health. Sequenced sample: PBMCs. This chain uses TRBV6-1 with TRBJ2-4, with D uncertain. The CDR3 DNA is TGTGCCAGCAGTCCTTTCTCCAACATTCAGTACTTC. This sequence encodes CASSPFSNIQYF.